The entry below gives a single T cell receptor beta chain sequence along with its context. The antigen remains unidentified. This sample was taken from a study of T cell clonotyping in hematopoietic cell transplantation. Some clones are missing from TCRdb's copy, which holds only in-frame ones; the method was immunoSEQ multiplex PCR. In the table there are around 6,100 clones, 32% of which are singletons. Notes on the study in general: No sorting was done, leaving CD4 and CD8 contributions mixed. Few recipient clonotypes overlapped donors; over 95% were de novo at given depth.

The CDR3 sequence is 13 residues long. Germline CDR1 is GTSNPN and CDR2 is SVGIG (reference sequence). V shed 5 bases and J 4 bases; nucleotides not matched to a gene: 5. This TCR came from a female patient aged 50-59 years who had an allogeneic stem cell transplant from an unrelated donor, so the T cells may come from the graft donor. Some clones in this sample may be carry-over from other donors' samples. The material was peripheral blood mononuclear cells, obtained 30 days after allogeneic stem cell transplant. The chain links TRBV30 to TRBJ1-1; 9 bases map to TRBD1. Here the CDR3 DNA reads TGTGCCTGGTGGGACAGGGTGGGCACTGAAGCTTTCTTT. Its protein is CAWWDRVGTEAFF.